Sequencing of this T cell receptor beta chain was carried out in a study of T cells in Graves' hyperthyroidism and ophthalmopathy. Study at large: Sampling of peripheral blood happened at initial diagnosis, prior to any treatment.

This clonotype was recorded at least ten times. Its antigen is still unknown. The germline gives CDR1 MNHEY, CDR2 SMNVEV (reference sequence). This CDR3 has 19 residues. V gave up 1 base and J gave up 3 bases, with 25 bases separating them. The source material, RNA transcripts, was used to amplify TCR beta CDR3 regions. Researchers ran a first-round RT-PCR on the TCR CDR3 using the HTBI primer set. From the multiplex PCR reads, TCRdb called clonotypes with MiXCR, one entry per CDR3 protein. The table records about 420,000 distinct CDR3 sequences, approximately 13% of them present only once. Study-wide points: Ophthalmopathy prediction by the model preceded onset by a median about 6.5 months.

Graves' hyperthyroidism showing no ophthalmopathy progression within 18 months was considered stable. Among the patients, aged 18 to 65, hyperthyroidism was newly diagnosed and had lasted under 2 months. The chain recombines TRBV27 with TRBJ2-7, with D perhaps matching TRBD1 (7 bases). The sequence derives from a young woman with Graves' hyperthyroidism. Sequencing was performed on blood. The CDR3 DNA sequence: TGTGCCAGCAGTTTATGGGGGGTAGTAGCAGGGGGTGAGGACTACGAGCAGTACTTC. Residues: CASSLWGVVAGGEDYEQYF.